The following is a T cell receptor beta chain sequence with its context. What it binds is unknown. In germline, CDR1 is SGHAT, CDR2 FQNNGV. The length of the CDR3 is 17 residues. V gave up 1 base and J gave up 5 bases; unmatched junction bases: 10. The data derive from a study of cytomegalovirus exposure and HLA in healthy donors. Study-wide results and caveats: High sensitivity and specificity were reportedly achieved when the classifier diagnosed cytomegalovirus status.

The PCR used 60 Vbeta and 13 Jbeta primers. Clones were sequenced by immunoSEQ multiplex PCR, and TCRdb holds only the in-frame ones, with some missing. The table lists 150,000 to 200,000 clones, approximately 73% of them singletons, with roughly a tenth in the top ten. The sequencing input was PBMCs. This chain links TRBV11-2 with TRBJ1-4, with 7 nucleotides matching TRBD1. This receptor was identified in a man under 40 in good health and CMV-seropositive. CDR3 DNA: TGTGCCAGCAGCTTAGCTATGCCGGGACAGCTAAATGAAAAACTGTTTTTT. Amino acid sequence: CASSLAMPGQLNEKLFF.